This T cell receptor beta chain was captured by sequencing in a study of cytomegalovirus exposure and HLA in healthy donors. Vbeta (60) and Jbeta (13) primers were used in the PCR. The repertoire was sequenced with immunoSEQ multiplex PCR; TCRdb's copy has only in-frame clones and lacks some. The sample carries some 38,000 clones, 60% to 70% recorded once. This clone was seen a few times. Antigen unknown. CDR1 and CDR2 (germline): SGHTA, FQGNSA. The CDR3 runs to 15 residues. V gave up 5 bases and J gave up 2 bases; unmatched junction bases: 5. Overall study findings and caveats: TRBV6-2, TRBV6-3 and some other V segments were excluded as indistinguishable.

The clonotype comes from a man aged 40-49 years in good health and CMV-seronegative. This chain uses TRBV7-2 with TRBJ2-7, with 11 positions matching TRBD1. Sequenced input: PBMCs. The CDR3 DNA reads TGTGCCAGCAGCCCGGGACAGGGGGACCCCTACGAGCAGTACTTC. Encoded protein: CASSPGQGDPYEQYF.